The rows below give T cell receptor beta chains drawn from one sample of a study of T cell repertoires in cytomegalovirus infection. TCRdb re-derived calls from the reads in MiXCR, one entry per CDR3 protein. The table shows about 58,000 distinct CDR3 sequences, with over 15% occurring only once. Their antigens remain unidentified. Sample: CD8+ T cells from cultured PBMCs, taken from culture after CMV antigen stimulation. The receptors originated from a human donor in good health (CMV status not recorded). Some clones in this sample may be carry-over from other donors' samples. The CDR3 runs from the conserved cysteine through the conserved F or W. A D gene is named only where the DNA matches it firmly. Size values are once, few and many counts, or a class for expanded clones, and some rows have none.

cdr3_nt,cdr3_aa,clone_size,j_call,v_call,d_call,cdr3_length
TGTGCCAGCAGAGCGGTTTCTGGACAGGGGTTTTACGAGCAGTACTTC,CASRAVSGQGFYEQYF,few,TRBJ2-7,TRBV7-9,TRBD1,16
TGTGCCAGCAGGGGCACCGGGACAGGGGGGGAGACCCAGTACTTC,CASRGTGTGGETQYF,.,TRBJ2-5,TRBV12-3/TRBV12-4,TRBD1,15
TGCAGTGCTAGTGGGGGAGAGAGGGACAATGAGCAGTTCTTC,CSASGGERDNEQFF,.,TRBJ2-1,TRBV20-1,.,14
TGTGCCAGCACCACCGCGGGGGGGCCCAGCACCGGGGAGCTGTTTTTT,CASTTAGGPSTGELFF,.,TRBJ2-2,TRBV7-2,TRBD2,16
TGTGCCAGCAGTTTATGGGCCGGCACTTATGGCTACACCTTC,CASSLWAGTYGYTF,.,TRBJ1-2,TRBV27,.,14
TGTGCCAGCAGCTTCCCCGGGACAGAATGGGGCGCGGCCCAGTACTTC,CASSFPGTEWGAAQYF,.,TRBJ2-5,TRBV5-4,TRBD1,16
TGTGCCACGGACGACCGGGAGATAGATACGCAGTATTTT,CATDDREIDTQYF,few,TRBJ2-3,TRBV12-3/TRBV12-4,.,13
TGTGCCAGCAGCGTCGGGACGGCGGGCTCCTACGAGCAGTACTTC,CASSVGTAGSYEQYF,.,TRBJ2-7,TRBV7-6,.,15
TGTGCCAGCGATGGGGGGAGCAAAGCTTTCTTT,CASDGGSKAFF,.,TRBJ1-1,TRBV7-6,.,11
TGTGCCAGCAGTGAGAGGTCCGGTAGCAATCAGCCCCAGCATTTT,CASSERSGSNQPQHF,few,TRBJ1-5,TRBV6-6,.,15
TGCGCCAGCAGCCAAAACCTACAGGGCGCTCAGCCCCAGCATTTT,CASSQNLQGAQPQHF,.,TRBJ1-5,TRBV4-3,.,15
TGTGCCAGCAGCTCAAGGACAGGGGGGACTGAAGCTTTCTTT,CASSSRTGGTEAFF,many,TRBJ1-1,TRBV7-3,TRBD1,14
TGTGCCAGCAGTGCCACTAGCGGGACAGGGTCTGAAGCTTTCTTT,CASSATSGTGSEAFF,.,TRBJ1-1,TRBV6-1,TRBD1,15
TGTGCCAGCAGCTTTGGACTGCCGTGGGGTGAGCAGTTCTTC,CASSFGLPWGEQFF,.,TRBJ2-1,TRBV11-2,.,14
TGCAGCGTTGAAGGGGTTTCCGGGGCCAACGTCCTGACTTTC,CSVEGVSGANVLTF,few,TRBJ2-6,TRBV29-1,.,14
TGTGCCAGCAGGCCTCGACACTCCTACGAGCAGTACTTC,CASRPRHSYEQYF,.,TRBJ2-7,TRBV28,.,13
TGCGCCAGCAGCCAAGATGGCTGGATCAATGAGCAGTTCTTC,CASSQDGWINEQFF,.,TRBJ2-1,TRBV4-1,.,14
TGTGCCAGCAGAAGGATCGACGGGGAAAAACTGTTTTTT,CASRRIDGEKLFF,.,TRBJ1-4,TRBV6-2/TRBV6-3,.,13
TGCAGCGCCCAAGAGGAGAAGTACGAGCAGTTCTTC,CSAQEEKYEQFF,.,TRBJ2-1,TRBV20-1,.,12
TGTGCCAGCAGTTACTCGAACAGGGGATCCTACGAGCAGTACTTC,CASSYSNRGSYEQYF,.,TRBJ2-7,TRBV6-5,TRBD1,15
TGTGCCAGCAGCGGCAGGACAGGCGTTTTGGCCGGGGAGCTGCTTTTT,CASSGRTGVLAGELLF,.,TRBJ2-2,TRBV11-3,TRBD1,16
TGTGCCAGTAGGAGGGAAGCGAACACCGGGGAGCTGTTTTTT,CASRREANTGELFF,few,TRBJ2-2,TRBV19,.,14
TGTGCCAGCAGCTTATCGGGGGAAACCTACGAGCAGTACTTC,CASSLSGETYEQYF,.,TRBJ2-7,TRBV7-7,.,14
TGTGCCAGCAGCTTAATACTAGCGGGAGGGATCCCGAACACCGGGGAGCTGTTTTTT,CASSLILAGGIPNTGELFF,.,TRBJ2-2,TRBV7-6,TRBD2,19
TGTGCCAGCAGATTCGACCGTTACAGGGGGCCATCTGGGGCCAACGTCCTGACTTTC,CASRFDRYRGPSGANVLTF,few,TRBJ2-6,TRBV7-2,TRBD1,19
TGTGCCAGCAGTCCCCTACTTCAGAGACCTAGCACAGATACGCAGTATTTT,CASSPLLQRPSTDTQYF,few,TRBJ2-3,TRBV28,.,17
TGTGCCAGCAGCGACGGCCCGACTAGCGGAAACGAGCAGTACTTC,CASSDGPTSGNEQYF,.,TRBJ2-7,TRBV7-2,TRBD2,15
TGTGCCAGCAGTGAACGGGACACCTACGAGCAGTACTTC,CASSERDTYEQYF,.,TRBJ2-7,TRBV6-1,.,13